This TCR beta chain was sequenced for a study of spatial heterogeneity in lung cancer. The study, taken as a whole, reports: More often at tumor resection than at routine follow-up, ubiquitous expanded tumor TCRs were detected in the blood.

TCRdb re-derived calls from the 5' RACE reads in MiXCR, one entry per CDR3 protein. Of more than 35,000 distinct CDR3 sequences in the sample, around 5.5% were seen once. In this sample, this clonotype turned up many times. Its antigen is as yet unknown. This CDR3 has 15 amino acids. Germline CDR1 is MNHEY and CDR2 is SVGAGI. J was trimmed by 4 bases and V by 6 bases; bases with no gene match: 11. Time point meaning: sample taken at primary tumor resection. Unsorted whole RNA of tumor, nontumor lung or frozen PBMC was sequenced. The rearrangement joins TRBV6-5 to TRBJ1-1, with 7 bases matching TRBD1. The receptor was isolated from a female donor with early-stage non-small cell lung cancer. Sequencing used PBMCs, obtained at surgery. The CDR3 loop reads CASRPRQGWSTEAFF. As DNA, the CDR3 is TGTGCCAGCAGACCTAGACAGGGATGGAGCACTGAAGCTTTCTTT.